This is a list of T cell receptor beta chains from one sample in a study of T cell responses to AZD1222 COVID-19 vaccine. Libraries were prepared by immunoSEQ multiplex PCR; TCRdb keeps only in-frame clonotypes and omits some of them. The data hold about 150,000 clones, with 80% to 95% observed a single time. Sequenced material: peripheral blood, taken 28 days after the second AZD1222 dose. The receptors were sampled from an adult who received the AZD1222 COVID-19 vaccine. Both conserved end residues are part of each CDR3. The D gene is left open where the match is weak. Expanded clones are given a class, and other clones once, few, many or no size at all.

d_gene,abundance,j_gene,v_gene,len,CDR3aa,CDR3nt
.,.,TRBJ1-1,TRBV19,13,CASSMVRGGEAFF,TGTGCCAGTAGTATGGTCAGAGGTGGTGAAGCTTTCTTT
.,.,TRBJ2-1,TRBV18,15,CASSPGIADVGEQFF,TGTGCCAGCTCACCGGGGATCGCCGACGTCGGTGAGCAGTTCTTC
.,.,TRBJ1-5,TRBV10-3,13,CAISAGSNQPQHF,TGTGCCATCAGTGCCGGTAGCAATCAGCCCCAGCATTTT
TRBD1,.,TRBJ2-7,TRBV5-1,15,CASSLFRDRVDEQYF,TGCGCCAGCAGCTTATTCCGGGACAGGGTCGACGAGCAGTACTTC
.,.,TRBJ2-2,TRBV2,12,CASRGYSGELFF,TGTGCCAGCCGAGGGTACTCCGGGGAGCTGTTTTTT
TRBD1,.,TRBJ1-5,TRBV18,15,CASSPGTGGNQPQHF,TGTGCCAGCTCACCAGGGACAGGGGGCAATCAGCCCCAGCATTTT
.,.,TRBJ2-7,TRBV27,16,CASSLSWQLILYEQYF,TGTGCCAGCAGTTTATCGTGGCAGCTAATCTTATACGAGCAGTACTTC
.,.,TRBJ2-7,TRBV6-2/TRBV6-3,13,CASSYQGSYEQYF,TGTGCCAGCAGTTACCAGGGTTCCTACGAGCAGTACTTC
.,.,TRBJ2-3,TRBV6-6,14,CASSSISATDTQYF,TGTGCCAGCAGTTCGATCTCTGCCACAGATACGCAGTATTTT
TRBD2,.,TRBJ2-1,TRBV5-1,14,CASSGRAGANEQFF,TGCGCCAGCAGCGGGAGGGCGGGAGCAAATGAGCAGTTCTTC
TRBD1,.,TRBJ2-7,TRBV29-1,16,CSVGGGQGGNPYEQYF,TGCAGCGTTGGTGGGGGACAGGGGGGGAACCCCTACGAGCAGTACTTC
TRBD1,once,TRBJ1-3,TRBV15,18,CATSRDRDRGVLGNTIYF,TGTGCCACCAGCAGAGATCGGGACAGGGGGGTTCTAGGAAACACCATATATTTT
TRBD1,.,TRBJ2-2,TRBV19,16,CASSVRTGGSTGELFF,TGTGCCAGTAGTGTTAGGACAGGGGGTAGCACCGGGGAGCTGTTTTTT
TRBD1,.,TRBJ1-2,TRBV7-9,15,CASSPQGTARGGYTF,TGTGCCAGCAGCCCACAAGGGACAGCCCGCGGTGGCTACACCTTC
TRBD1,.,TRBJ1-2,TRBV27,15,CASSLSTQGADGYTF,TGTGCCAGCAGTTTATCGACGCAGGGGGCGGATGGCTACACCTTC
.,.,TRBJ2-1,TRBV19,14,CASSRHSLLNEQFF,TGTGCCAGTAGTAGGCACAGCCTACTCAATGAGCAGTTCTTC
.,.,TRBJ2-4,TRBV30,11,CASRLADIQYF,TGTGCCTCTCGACTGGCAGACATTCAGTACTTC
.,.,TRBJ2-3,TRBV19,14,CASSMVGSTDTQYF,TGTGCCAGTAGTATGGTTGGTAGCACAGATACGCAGTATTTT
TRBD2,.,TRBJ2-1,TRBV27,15,CASSPGLAGVDEQFF,TGTGCCAGCAGCCCGGGACTAGCGGGAGTAGATGAGCAGTTCTTC
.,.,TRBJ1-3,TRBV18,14,CASSPVSYGNTIYF,TGTGCCAGCTCACCGGTATCTTATGGAAACACCATATATTTT
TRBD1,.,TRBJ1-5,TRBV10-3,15,CAISEGGQINQPQHF,TGTGCCATCAGTGAGGGGGGACAGATCAATCAGCCCCAGCATTTT
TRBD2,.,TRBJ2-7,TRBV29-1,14,CSGTGLAGPREQYF,TGCAGCGGGACCGGACTAGCGGGACCAAGAGAGCAGTACTTC
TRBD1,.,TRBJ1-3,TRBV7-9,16,CASSSRTGGFGNTIYF,TGTGCCAGCAGCTCCCGGACAGGGGGCTTCGGAAACACCATATATTTT
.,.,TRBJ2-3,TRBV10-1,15,CASPVVAEPTDTQYF,TGCGCCAGCCCCGTGGTAGCGGAGCCCACAGATACGCAGTATTTT
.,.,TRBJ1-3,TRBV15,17,CATSRRGGADPGNTIYF,TGTGCCACCAGCCGTCGTGGGGGGGCGGACCCTGGAAACACCATATATTTT
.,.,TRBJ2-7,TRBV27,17,CASSQSSLDGISYEQYF,TGTGCCAGCAGCCAGTCTTCCCTGGACGGTATCTCCTACGAGCAGTACTTC
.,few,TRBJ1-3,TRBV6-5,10,CASWRNTIYF,TGTGCCAGCTGGAGAAACACCATATATTTT
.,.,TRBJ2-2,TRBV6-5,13,CASSYTGTGELFF,TGTGCCAGCAGTTACACCGGGACCGGGGAGCTGTTTTTT
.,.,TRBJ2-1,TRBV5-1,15,CASSLNGVFNNEQFF,TGCGCCAGCAGCTTGAACGGGGTTTTTAACAATGAGCAGTTCTTC
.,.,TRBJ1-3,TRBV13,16,CASSLRRRGRGNTIYF,TGTGCCAGCAGCTTACGGCGTAGGGGTCGTGGAAACACCATATATTTT
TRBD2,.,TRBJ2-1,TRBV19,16,CASSLGLAGDGGEQFF,TGTGCCAGTAGCCTAGGACTAGCGGGAGACGGGGGTGAGCAGTTCTTC
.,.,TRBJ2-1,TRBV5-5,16,CASSLSSGSSYNEQFF,TGTGCCAGCAGCTTGAGTTCTGGGAGCTCCTACAATGAGCAGTTCTTC
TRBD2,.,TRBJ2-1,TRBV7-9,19,CASSSTTSGRSQAYNEQFF,TGTGCCAGCAGCTCCACAACTAGCGGGAGGTCACAAGCCTACAATGAGCAGTTCTTC
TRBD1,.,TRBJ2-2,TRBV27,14,CASSLGQGAGELFF,TGTGCCAGCAGCCTTGGACAGGGCGCCGGGGAGCTGTTTTTT
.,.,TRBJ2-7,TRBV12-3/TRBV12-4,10,CASKGAEQYF,TGTGCCAGCAAGGGTGCCGAGCAGTACTTC
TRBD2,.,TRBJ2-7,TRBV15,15,CATSRRTSGHYEQYF,TGTGCCACCAGCCGAAGAACTAGCGGACACTACGAGCAGTACTTC
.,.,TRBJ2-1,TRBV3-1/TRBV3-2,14,CASSLTTSVYEQFF,TGTGCCAGCAGCCTGACCACTAGTGTCTATGAGCAGTTCTTC
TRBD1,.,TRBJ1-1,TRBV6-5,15,CASSHHSTGGTEAFF,TGTGCCAGCAGTCACCACTCAACAGGGGGCACTGAAGCTTTCTTT
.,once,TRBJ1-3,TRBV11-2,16,CASSPSGPPKGNTIYF,TGTGCCAGCAGCCCCTCTGGGCCTCCGAAGGGAAACACCATATATTTT
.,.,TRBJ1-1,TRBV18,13,CASSDSGNTEAFF,TGTGCCAGCTCGGATTCAGGGAACACTGAAGCTTTCTTT
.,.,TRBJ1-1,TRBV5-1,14,CASSLSGADTEAFF,TGCGCCAGCAGCTTGTCAGGGGCGGACACTGAAGCTTTCTTT
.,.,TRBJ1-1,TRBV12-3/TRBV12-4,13,CASTLGVNTEAFF,TGTGCCAGCACCCTGGGAGTTAACACTGAAGCTTTCTTT
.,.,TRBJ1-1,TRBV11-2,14,CASSPDWGGPEAFF,TGTGCCAGCAGCCCTGATTGGGGGGGGCCTGAAGCTTTCTTT
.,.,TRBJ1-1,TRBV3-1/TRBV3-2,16,CASSQIQGFFGTEAFF,TGTGCCAGCAGCCAAATACAGGGATTTTTTGGCACTGAAGCTTTCTTT
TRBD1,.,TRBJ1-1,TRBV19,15,CASRWDRLGNTEAFF,TGTGCCAGTAGATGGGACAGATTAGGAAACACTGAAGCTTTCTTT
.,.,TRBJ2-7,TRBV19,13,CASSPGSPYEQYF,TGTGCCAGTAGTCCCGGTTCCCCCTACGAGCAGTACTTC
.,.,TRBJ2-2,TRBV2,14,CASRDWTFTGELFF,TGTGCCAGTAGGGACTGGACCTTCACCGGGGAGCTGTTTTTT
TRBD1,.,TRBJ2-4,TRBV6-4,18,CASMPGQGGARLKNIQYF,TGTGCCAGCATGCCGGGACAGGGGGGGGCTAGGCTGAAAAACATTCAGTACTTC
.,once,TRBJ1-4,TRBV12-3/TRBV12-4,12,CASSLGRLKLFF,TGTGCCAGCAGTTTAGGCAGGCTGAAACTGTTTTTT
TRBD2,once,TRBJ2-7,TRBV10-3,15,CAISGGTSGNNEQYF,TGTGCCATCAGTGGGGGGACTAGCGGGAACAACGAGCAGTACTTC
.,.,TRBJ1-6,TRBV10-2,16,CASSESPGAYNSPLHF,TGCGCCAGCAGTGAGTCACCGGGGGCCTATAATTCACCCCTCCACTTT
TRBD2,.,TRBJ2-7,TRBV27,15,CASSSSSGRGYEQYF,TGTGCCAGCAGTTCCTCTAGCGGGAGGGGCTACGAGCAGTACTTC
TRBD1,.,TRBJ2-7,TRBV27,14,CASSGPGTGNEQYF,TGTGCCAGCAGTGGACCCGGGACAGGGAACGAGCAGTACTTC
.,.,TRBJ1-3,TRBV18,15,CASSPGSPSGNTIYF,TGTGCCAGCTCACCAGGCAGTCCCTCTGGAAACACCATATATTTT